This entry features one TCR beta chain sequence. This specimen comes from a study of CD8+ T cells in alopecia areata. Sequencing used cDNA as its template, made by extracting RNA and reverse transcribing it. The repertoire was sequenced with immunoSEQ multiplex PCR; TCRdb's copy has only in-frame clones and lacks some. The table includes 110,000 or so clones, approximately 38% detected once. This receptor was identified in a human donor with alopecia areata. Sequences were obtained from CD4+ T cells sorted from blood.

The CDR3 region is CAWSLVRYEQYF. Here the CDR3 DNA reads TGTGCCTGGAGTCTGGTGCGTTACGAGCAGTACTTC. The V gene is TRBV30, the J gene TRBJ2-7; D uncertain. CDR1 GTSNPN and CDR2 SVGIG come from the germline V gene (reference sequence). The germline V and J ends were trimmed by 2 bases and 4 bases, with 9 bases remaining between them. The CDR3 has 12 residues.